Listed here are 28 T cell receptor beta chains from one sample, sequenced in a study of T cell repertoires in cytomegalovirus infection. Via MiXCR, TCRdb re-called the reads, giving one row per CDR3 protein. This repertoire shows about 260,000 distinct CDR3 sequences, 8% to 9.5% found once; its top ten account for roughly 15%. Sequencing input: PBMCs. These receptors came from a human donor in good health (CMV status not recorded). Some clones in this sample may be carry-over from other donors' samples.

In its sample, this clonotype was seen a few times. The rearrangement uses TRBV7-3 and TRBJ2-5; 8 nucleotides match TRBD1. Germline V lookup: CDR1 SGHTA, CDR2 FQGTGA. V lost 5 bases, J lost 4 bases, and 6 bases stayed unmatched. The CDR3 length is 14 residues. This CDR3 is CASSATGAGETQYF. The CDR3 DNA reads TGTGCCAGCAGCGCGACAGGGGCAGGAGAGACCCAGTACTTC.

In nucleotides, the CDR3 is TGTGCCAGCAGCTTAGTGGACAGTGTTAACACCTTC. This codes for CASSLVDSVNTF. The chain joins TRBV7-2 to TRBJ1-2; a possible D gene is TRBD1 (6 bases). The CDR3 has 12 amino acids. Germline V gene sequence: CDR1 SGHTA, CDR2 FQGNSA. Trimming cost V 1 base and J 12 bases, with 12 bases left between them.

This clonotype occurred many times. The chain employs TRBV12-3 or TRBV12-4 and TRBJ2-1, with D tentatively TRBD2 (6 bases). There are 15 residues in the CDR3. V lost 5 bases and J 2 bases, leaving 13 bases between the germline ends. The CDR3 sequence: CASSPTSRTYNEQFF. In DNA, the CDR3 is TGTGCCAGCAGTCCTACTAGCAGAACCTACAATGAGCAGTTCTTC.

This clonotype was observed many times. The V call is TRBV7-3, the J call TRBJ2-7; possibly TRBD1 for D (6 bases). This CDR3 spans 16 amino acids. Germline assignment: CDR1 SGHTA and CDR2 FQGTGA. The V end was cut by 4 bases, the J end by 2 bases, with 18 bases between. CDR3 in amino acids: CASSSPEGQGTYEQYF. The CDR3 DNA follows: TGTGCCAGCAGCTCCCCCGAGGGACAAGGCACCTACGAGCAGTACTTC.

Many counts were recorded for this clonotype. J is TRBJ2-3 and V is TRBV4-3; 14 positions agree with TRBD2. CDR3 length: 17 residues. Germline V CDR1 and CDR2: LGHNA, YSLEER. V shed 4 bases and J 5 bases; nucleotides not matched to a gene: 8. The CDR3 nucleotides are TGCGCCAGCAGCCCGATCCGACTAGCGGGGGGGGTAGATACGCAGTATTTT. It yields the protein CASSPIRLAGGVDTQYF.

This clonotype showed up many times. In DNA form, the CDR3 reads TGTGCCAGCAGCTTAGCTAGCGGTTACACAGATACGCAGTATTTT. Amino acid sequence: CASSLASGYTDTQYF. The rearrangement joins TRBV7-2 to TRBJ2-3; D is perhaps TRBD2 (6 bases). CDR1 and CDR2 from the germline V gene are SGHTA and FQGNSA. V was cut by 0 bases and J by 2 bases, with 9 bases left in between. This CDR3 region has 15 residues.

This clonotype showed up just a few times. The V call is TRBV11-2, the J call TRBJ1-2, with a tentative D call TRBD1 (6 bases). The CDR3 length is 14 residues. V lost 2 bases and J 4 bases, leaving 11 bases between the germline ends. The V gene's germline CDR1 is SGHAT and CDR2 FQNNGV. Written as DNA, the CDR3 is TGTGCCAGCAGCTTACAGGGGTCGATCTATGGCTACACCTTC. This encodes CASSLQGSIYGYTF.

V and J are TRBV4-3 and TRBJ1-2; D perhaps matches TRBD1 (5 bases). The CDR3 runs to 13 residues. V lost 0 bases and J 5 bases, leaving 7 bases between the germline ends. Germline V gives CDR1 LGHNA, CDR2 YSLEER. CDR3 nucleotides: TGCGCCAGCAGCCAAGAGAAGGGGTATGGCTACACCTTC. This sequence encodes CASSQEKGYGYTF.

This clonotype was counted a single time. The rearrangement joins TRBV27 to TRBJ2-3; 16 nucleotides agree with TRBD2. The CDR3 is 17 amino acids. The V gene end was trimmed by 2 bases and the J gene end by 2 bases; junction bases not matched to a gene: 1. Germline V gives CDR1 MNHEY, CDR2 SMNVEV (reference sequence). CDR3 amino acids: CASSLGTSGRATDTQYF. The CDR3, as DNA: TGTGCCAGCAGTTTAGGGACTAGCGGGAGGGCCACAGATACGCAGTATTTT.

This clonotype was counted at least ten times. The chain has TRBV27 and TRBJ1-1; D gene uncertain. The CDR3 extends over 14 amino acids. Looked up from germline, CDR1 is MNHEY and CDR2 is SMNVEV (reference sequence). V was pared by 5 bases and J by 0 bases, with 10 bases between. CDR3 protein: CASSVQSMNTEAFF. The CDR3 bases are TGTGCCAGCAGTGTCCAGAGCATGAACACTGAAGCTTTCTTT.

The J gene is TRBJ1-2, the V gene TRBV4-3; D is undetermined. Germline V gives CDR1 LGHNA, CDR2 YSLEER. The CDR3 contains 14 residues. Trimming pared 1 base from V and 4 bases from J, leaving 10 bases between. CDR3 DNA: TGCGCCAGCAGCCAAGCTGTGAGTGGCTATGGCTACACCTTC. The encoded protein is CASSQAVSGYGYTF.

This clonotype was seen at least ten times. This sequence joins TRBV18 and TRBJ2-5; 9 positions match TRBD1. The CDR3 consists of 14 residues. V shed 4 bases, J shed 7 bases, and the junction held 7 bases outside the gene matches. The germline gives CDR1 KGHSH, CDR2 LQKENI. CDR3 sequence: CASSLGQGLGTQYF. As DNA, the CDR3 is TGTGCCAGCTCACTCGGACAGGGGTTGGGGACCCAGTACTTC.

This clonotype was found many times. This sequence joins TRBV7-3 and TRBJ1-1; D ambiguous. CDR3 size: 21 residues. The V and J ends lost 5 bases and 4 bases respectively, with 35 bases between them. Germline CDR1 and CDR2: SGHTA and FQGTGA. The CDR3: CASSPYYGVSPLPGSTTEAFF. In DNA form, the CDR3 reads TGTGCCAGCAGCCCCTATTACGGGGTTAGCCCTTTGCCGGGATCAACCACTGAAGCTTTCTTT.

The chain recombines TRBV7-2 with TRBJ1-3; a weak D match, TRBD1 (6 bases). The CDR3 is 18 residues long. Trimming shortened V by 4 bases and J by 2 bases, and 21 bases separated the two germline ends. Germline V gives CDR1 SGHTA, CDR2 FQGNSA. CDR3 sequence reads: CASSSQPPGHGTGNTIYF. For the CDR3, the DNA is TGTGCCAGCAGCTCCCAACCTCCGGGACACGGGACTGGAAACACCATATATTTT.

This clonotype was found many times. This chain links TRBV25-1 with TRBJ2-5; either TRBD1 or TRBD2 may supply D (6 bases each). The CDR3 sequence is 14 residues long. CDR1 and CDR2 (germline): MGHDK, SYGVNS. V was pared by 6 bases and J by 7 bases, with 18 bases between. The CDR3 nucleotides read TGTGCCAGCAGCCCCAAAAGGGGGGAAGGGACCCAGTACTTC. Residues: CASSPKRGEGTQYF.

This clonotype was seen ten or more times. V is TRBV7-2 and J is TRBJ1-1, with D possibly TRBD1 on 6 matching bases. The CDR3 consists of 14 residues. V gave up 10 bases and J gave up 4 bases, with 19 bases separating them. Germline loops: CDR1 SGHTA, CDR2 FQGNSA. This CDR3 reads CAMHRVGRITEAFF. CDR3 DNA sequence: TGTGCCATGCACAGGGTGGGGCGCATCACTGAAGCTTTCTTT.

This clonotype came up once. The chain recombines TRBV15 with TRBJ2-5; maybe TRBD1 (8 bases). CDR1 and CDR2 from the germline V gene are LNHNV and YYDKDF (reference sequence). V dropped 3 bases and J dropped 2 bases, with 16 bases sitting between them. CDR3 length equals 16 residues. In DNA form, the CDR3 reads TGTGCCACCAGCAGGAGCACAGGGGGAGGGCAAGAGACCCAGTACTTC. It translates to CATSRSTGGGQETQYF.

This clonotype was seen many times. As DNA, the CDR3 is TGTGCCAGCAGCCGGATTACATCCGTTAATGAAAAACTGTTTTTT. This translates into CASSRITSVNEKLFF. V usage is TRBV11-2 and J usage is TRBJ1-4; D remains unclear. Trimming shortened V by 5 bases and J by 4 bases, and 14 bases separated the two germline ends. CDR3 length: 15 amino acids. Looked up from germline, CDR1 is SGHAT and CDR2 is FQNNGV.

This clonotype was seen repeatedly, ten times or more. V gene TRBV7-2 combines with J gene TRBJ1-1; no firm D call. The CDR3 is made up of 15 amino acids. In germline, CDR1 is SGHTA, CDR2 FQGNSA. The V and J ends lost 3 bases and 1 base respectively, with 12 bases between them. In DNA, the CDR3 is TGTGCCAGCAGCTTGGATAGGAGTTGGAACACTGAAGCTTTCTTT. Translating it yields CASSLDRSWNTEAFF.

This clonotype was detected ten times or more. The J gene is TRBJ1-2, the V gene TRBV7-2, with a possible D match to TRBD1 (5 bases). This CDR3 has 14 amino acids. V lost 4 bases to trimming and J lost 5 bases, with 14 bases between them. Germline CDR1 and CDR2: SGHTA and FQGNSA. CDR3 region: CASSSPGRSYGYTF. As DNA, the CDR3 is TGTGCCAGCAGCTCACCGGGGCGGTCTTATGGCTACACCTTC.

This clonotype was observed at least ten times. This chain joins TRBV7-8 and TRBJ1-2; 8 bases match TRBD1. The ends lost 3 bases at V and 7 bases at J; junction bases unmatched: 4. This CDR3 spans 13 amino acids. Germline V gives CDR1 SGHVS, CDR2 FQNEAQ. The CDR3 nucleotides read TGTGCCAGCAGCTTGGGACAGGCGATTGGCTACACCTTC. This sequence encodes CASSLGQAIGYTF.

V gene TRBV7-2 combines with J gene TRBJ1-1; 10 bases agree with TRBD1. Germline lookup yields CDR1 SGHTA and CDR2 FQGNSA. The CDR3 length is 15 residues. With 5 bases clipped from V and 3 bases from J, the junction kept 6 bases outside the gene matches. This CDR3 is CASSTRGTGDTEAFF. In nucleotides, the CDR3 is TGTGCCAGCAGCACGCGGGGGACAGGGGACACTGAAGCTTTCTTT.

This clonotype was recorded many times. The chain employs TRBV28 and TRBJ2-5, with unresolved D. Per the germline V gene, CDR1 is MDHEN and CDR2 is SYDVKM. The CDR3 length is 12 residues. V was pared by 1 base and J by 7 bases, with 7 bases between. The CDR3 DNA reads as TGTGCCAGCAGTTTATTTCCGGTGACCCAGTACTTC. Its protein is CASSLFPVTQYF.

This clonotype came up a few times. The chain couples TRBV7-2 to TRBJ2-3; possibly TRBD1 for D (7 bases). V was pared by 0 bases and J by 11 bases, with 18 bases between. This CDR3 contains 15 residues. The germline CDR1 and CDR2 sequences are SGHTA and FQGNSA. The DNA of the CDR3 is TGTGCCAGCAGCTTAGCGATCAGTCCAGGGGGGAAGCAGTATTTT. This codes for CASSLAISPGGKQYF.

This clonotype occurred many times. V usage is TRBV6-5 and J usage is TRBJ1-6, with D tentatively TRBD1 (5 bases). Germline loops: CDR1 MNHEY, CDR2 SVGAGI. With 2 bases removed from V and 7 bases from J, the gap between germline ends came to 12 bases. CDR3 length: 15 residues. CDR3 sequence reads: CASSYVGGENSPLHF. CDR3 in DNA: TGTGCCAGCAGTTACGTCGGGGGGGAAAATTCACCCCTCCACTTT.

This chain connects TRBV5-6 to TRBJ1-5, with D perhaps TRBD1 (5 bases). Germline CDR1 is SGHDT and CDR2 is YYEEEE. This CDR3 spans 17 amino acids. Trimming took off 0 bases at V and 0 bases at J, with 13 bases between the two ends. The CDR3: CASSLARGGNSNQPQHF. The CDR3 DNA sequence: TGTGCCAGCAGCTTGGCCCGTGGGGGGAATAGCAATCAGCCCCAGCATTTT.

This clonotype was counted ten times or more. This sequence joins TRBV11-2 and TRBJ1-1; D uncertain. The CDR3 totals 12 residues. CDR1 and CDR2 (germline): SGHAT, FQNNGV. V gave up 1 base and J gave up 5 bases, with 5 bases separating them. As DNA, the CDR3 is TGTGCCAGCAGCTTAGCAGAGACTGAAGCTTTCTTT. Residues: CASSLAETEAFF.

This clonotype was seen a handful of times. CDR3 nucleotides: TGTGCCAGCACCCGGCTAGCGGCCCTCGGCGAGCAGTTCTTC. Its protein is CASTRLAALGEQFF. The genes are TRBV28 and TRBJ2-1; 7 bases match TRBD2. CDR3 length: 14 amino acids. Germline V CDR1 and CDR2: MDHEN, SYDVKM. The ends lost 7 bases at V and 10 bases at J; junction bases unmatched: 13.